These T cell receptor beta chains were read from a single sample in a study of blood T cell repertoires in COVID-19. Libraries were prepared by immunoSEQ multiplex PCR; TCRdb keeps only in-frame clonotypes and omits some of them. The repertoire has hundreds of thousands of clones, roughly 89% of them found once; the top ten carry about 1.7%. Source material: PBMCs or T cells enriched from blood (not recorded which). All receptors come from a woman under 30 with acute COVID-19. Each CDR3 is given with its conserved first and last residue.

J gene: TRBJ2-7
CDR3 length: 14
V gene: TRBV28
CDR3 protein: CASSPGRAGAEQYF

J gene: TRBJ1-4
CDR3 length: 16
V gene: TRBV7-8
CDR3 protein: CASSLGTGSTNEKLFF

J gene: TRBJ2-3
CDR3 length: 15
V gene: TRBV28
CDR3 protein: CASSLEGQDTDTQYF

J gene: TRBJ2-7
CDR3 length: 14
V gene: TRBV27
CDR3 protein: CASSAYREGYEQYF

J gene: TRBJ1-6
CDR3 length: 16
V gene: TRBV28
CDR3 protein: CASSYPGTGGNSPLHF

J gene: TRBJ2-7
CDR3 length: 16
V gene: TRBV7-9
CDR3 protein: CASSAFPSGQVYEQYF

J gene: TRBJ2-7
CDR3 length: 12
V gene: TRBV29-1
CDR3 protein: CSVEVSSYEQYF

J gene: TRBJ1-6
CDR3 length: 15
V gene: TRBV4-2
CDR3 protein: CASSHTDRTGSPLHF

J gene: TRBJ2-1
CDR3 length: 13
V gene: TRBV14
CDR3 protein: CASSPGGGDEQFF

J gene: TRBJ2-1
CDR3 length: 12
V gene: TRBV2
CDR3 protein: CASSLPYNEQFF

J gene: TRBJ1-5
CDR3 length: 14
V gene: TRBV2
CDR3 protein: CASSDEVSNQPQHF

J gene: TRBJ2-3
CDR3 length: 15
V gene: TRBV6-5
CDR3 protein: CASRIAGDRTDTQYF

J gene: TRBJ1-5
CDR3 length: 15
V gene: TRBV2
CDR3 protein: CASSGREVGNQPQHF

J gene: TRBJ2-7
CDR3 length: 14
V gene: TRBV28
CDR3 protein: CASSYGPGVYEQYF

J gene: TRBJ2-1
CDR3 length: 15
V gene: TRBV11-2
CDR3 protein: CASTRPDSLNNEQFF

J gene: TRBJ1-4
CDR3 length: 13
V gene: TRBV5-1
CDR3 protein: CASSKRQNEKLFF

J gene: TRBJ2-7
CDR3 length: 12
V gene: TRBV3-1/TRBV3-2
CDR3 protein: CASSLAVAEQYF

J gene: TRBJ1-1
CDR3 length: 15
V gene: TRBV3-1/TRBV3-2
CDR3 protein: CASSQTPTVNTEAFF

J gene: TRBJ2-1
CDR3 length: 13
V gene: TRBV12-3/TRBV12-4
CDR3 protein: CASSLDRVSEQFF

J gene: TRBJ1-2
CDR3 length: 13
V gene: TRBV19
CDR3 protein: CASSIGHNYGYTF

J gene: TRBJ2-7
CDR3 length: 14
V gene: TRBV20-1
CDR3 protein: CSASEVGLAYEQYF

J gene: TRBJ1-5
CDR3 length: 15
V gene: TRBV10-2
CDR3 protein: CASSSDRDLAQPQHF

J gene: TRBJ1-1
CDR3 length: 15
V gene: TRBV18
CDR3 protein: CASSPISGMNTEAFF

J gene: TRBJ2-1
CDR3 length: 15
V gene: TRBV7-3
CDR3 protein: CASSLGSGKENEQFF

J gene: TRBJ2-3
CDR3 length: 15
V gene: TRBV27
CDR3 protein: CASSRGAASTDTQYF

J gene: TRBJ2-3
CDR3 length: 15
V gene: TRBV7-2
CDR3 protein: CASSLWSGVTDTQYF

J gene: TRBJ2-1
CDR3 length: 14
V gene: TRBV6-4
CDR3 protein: CASSESFWRDEQFF

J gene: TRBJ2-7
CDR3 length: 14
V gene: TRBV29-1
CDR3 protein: CSVPLAGLPGEQYF

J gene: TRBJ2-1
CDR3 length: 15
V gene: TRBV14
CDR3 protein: CASSQATSGRNEQFF

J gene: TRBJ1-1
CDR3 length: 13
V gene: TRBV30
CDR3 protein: CAYSNDMNTEAFF

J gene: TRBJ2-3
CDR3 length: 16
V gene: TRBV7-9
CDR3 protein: CASSLPGGRSTDTQYF

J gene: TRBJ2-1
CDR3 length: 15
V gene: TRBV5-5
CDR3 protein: CASSLWTSDNNEQFF

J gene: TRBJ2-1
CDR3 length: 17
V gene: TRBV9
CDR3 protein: CASSVAGTSASYNEQFF

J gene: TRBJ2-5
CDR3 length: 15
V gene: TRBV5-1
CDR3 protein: CASSSGQGRSETQYF

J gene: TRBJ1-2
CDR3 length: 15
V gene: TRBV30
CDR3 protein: CAWSVLKQGYYGYTF

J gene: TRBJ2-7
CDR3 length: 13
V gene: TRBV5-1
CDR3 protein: CASSLDTGYEQYF

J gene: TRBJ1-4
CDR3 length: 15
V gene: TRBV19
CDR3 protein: CASSIAGATNEKLFF

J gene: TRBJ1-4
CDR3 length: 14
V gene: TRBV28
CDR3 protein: CASSLDRTNEKLFF

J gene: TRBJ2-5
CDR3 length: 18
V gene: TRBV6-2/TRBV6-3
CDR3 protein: CASSYSAPVGREQETQYF

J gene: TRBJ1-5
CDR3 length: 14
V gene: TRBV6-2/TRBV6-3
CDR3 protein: CASSFGQGGQPQHF

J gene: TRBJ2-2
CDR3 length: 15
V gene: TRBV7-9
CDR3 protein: CASSHPGTEAGELFF

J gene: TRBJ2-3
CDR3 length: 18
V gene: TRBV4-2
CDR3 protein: CASSRWAAGAHWENTQYF

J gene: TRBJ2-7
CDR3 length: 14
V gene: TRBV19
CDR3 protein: CASSATAPSYEQYF

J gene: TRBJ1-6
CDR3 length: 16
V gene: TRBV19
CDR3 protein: CASSILPGQYNSPLHF

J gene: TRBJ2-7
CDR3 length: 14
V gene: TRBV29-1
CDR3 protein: CSVSKTGQNYEQYF

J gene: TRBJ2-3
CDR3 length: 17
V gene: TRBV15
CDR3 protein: CATSQGYGLALTDTQYF

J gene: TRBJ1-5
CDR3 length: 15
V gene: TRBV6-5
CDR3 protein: CASSPSGQSNQPQHF

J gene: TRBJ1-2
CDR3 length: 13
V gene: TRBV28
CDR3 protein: CASSFSQGRGYTF

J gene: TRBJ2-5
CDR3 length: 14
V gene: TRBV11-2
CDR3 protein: CATSPGLPSSTQYF

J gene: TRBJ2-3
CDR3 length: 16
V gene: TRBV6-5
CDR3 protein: CASSYSGGTGPDTQYF

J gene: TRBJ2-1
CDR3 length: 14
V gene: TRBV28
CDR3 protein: CASSLAGGGNEQFF

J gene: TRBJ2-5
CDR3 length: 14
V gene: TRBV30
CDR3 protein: CAWTRGSKQETQYF

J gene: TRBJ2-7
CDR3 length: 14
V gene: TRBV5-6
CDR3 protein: CASSSDRGSYEQYF